The next 20 T cell receptor beta chains were all read from a single sample in a study of blood T cell repertoires in COVID-19 (dated by TCRdb to 2020 to 2021). Preparation of the library involved the immunoSEQ multiplex PCR assay. Drawn from immuneACCESS, this table holds only the in-frame rearrangements with V and J called that TCRdb kept. Clones are partly lost; checked studies trace under half to an unresolved V gene and leave the rest unexplained. This sample gives about 440,000 clones in total; about nine tenths of them show up just once. The ten largest make up roughly 13% of the sample. Sequencing used peripheral blood. The origin of the receptors is a woman in her forties or fifties with COVID-19, enrolled during active disease.

The chain has TRBV6-5 and TRBJ1-1; 7 bases line up with TRBD1. Trimming at V came to 7 bases and at J to 6 bases, leaving 11 bases not matched to a gene. This CDR3 is built from 14 residues. Germline V lookup: CDR1 MNHEY, CDR2 SVGAGI. The CDR3 loop is CASKLGQATPEAFF. The CDR3 coding sequence is TGTGCCAGCAAACTAGGACAGGCCACCCCTGAAGCTTTCTTT.

The chain uses TRBV11-3 and TRBJ2-1; 7 bases are a match to TRBD1. Germline V lookup: CDR1 SGHNT, CDR2 YENEEA. J was trimmed by 10 bases and V by 2 bases; bases with no gene match: 5. The CDR3 totals 13 residues. DNA for the CDR3: TGTGCCAGCAGCTTAAACGCCAGGGGGGAGCAGTTCTTC. Residues: CASSLNARGEQFF. Full variable domain (missing parts from reference TRBV11-3 and TRBJ2-1): EAGVVQSPRYKIIEKKQPVAFWCNPISGHNTLYWYLQNLGQGPELLIRYENEEAVDDSQLPKDRFSAERLKGVDSTLKIQPAELGDSAVYLCASSLNARGEQFFGPGTRLTVL.

This clone was seen more than once but under ten times. CDR3 DNA: TGCAGCGTATTTAATAGCGGGGGGCCTCCGGAGTTACAAGAGACCCAGTACTTC. Translating gives CSVFNSGGPPELQETQYF. The genes are TRBV29-1 and TRBJ2-5; TRBD2 aligns across 10 bases. The germline gives CDR1 SQVTM, CDR2 ANQGSEA. The CDR3 extends over 18 amino acids. With V trimmed by 6 bases and J by 2 bases, 18 bases remained unmatched.

The sample holds one count of this clone. The chain is built from TRBV18 and TRBJ1-4; 8 nucleotides match TRBD1. This CDR3 has 15 amino acids. Germline CDR1 and CDR2: KGHSH and LQKENI. Unmatched junction bases numbered 8, after V lost 3 bases and J lost 8 bases. In DNA form, the CDR3 reads TGTGCCAGCTCACCCCGGACAGGGCCTCGGGAAAAACTGTTTTTT. As protein: CASSPRTGPREKLFF.

J is TRBJ2-7 and V is TRBV12-3 or TRBV12-4; D ambiguous. V was clipped by 3 bases and J by 3 bases, with 6 bases between them. CDR3 length: 12 amino acids. CDR3 loop: CASSFSRYEQYF. For the CDR3, the DNA is TGTGCCAGCAGTTTTAGCCGCTACGAGCAGTACTTC.

The CDR3 sequence is CASSNRVNTEAFF. The CDR3 nucleotides are TGTGCCAGCAGCAACCGGGTGAACACTGAAGCTTTCTTT. The chain recombines TRBV9 with TRBJ1-1; no reliable D call. The CDR3 totals 13 residues. V was cut by 4 bases and J by 0 bases, with 7 bases left in between. From germline, CDR1 is SGDLS and CDR2 YYNGEE. Looking up the rest from reference TRBV9 and TRBJ1-1 gives the full variable domain: DSGVTQTPKHLITATGQRVTLRCSPRSGDLSVYWYQQSLDQGLQFLIQYYNGEERAKGNILERFSAQQFPDLHSELNLSSLELGDSALYFCASSNRVNTEAFFGQGTRLTVV.

J is TRBJ1-2 and V is TRBV7-2, with TRBD1 matching over 7 bases. The CDR3 loop spans 14 amino acids. Trimming cost V 6 bases and J 3 bases; bases outside gene matches: 7. Germline CDR1 and CDR2: SGHTA and FQGNSA. The CDR3 is CASRPRTGDYGYTF. The CDR3, as DNA: TGTGCCAGCAGACCTAGGACAGGCGACTATGGCTACACCTTC.

This chain uses TRBV5-1 with TRBJ1-1; 8 nucleotides align to TRBD1. The CDR3 contains 14 residues. Trimming took 5 bases from V and 5 from J; bases not matched to a gene: 8. Looked up from germline, CDR1 is SGHRS and CDR2 is YFSETQ. The CDR3 DNA reads TGCGCCAGCAGACCTAGACAGGGGAAAACTGAAGCTTTCTTT. It encodes CASRPRQGKTEAFF. Complete variable domain (other parts from reference TRBV5-1 and TRBJ1-1): KAGVTQTPRYLIKTRGQQVTLSCSPISGHRSVSWYQQTPGQGLQFLFEYFSETQRNKGNFPGRFSGRQFSNSRSEMNVSTLELGDSALYLCASRPRQGKTEAFFGQGTRLTVV.

This clone has just a few counts. V is TRBV6-1 and J is TRBJ2-7; D may be TRBD2 (5 bases). V was cut by 0 bases and J by 9 bases, with 15 bases left in between. Germline V CDR1 and CDR2: MNHNS, SASEGT. The CDR3 is 14 amino acids. DNA for the CDR3: TGTGCCAGCAGTGAAGCGGTAGGCGAGGCGGGGCAGTACTTC. Encoded protein: CASSEAVGEAGQYF.

This rearrangement joins TRBV6-6 to TRBJ1-1; D possibly corresponds to TRBD1 (5 bases). CDR3 length: 13 amino acids. The germline V gene has CDR1 MNHNY and CDR2 SVGAGI (reference sequence). The V and J ends lost 6 bases and 3 bases respectively, with 11 bases between them. The CDR3 coding sequence is TGTGCCAGCAGGGAGACAGCGCACACTGAAGCTTTCTTT. Its translation: CASRETAHTEAFF.

The CDR3 DNA is TGTGCCAGCAGCTTAGAGGCGGGTGGAAACACCATATATTTT. This encodes CASSLEAGGNTIYF. V is TRBV11-3 and J is TRBJ1-3; D is undetermined. Germline V CDR1 and CDR2: SGHNT, YENEEA. This CDR3 has 14 amino acids. Trimming cost V 0 bases and J 3 bases, with 6 bases left between them.

The chain combines TRBV12-5 with TRBJ1-1; D is uncertain. This CDR3 has 14 residues. The V end was cut by 3 bases, the J end by 5 bases, with 13 bases between. The germline V gene encodes CDR1 LGHNT and CDR2 FRNRAP. The CDR3 spells CASGLGGIWTEAFF. Here the CDR3 DNA reads TGTGCTAGTGGTTTAGGAGGGATTTGGACTGAAGCTTTCTTT.

The genes are TRBV9 and TRBJ1-5; tentatively, D is TRBD1 (5 bases). The CDR3 sequence is 15 residues long. The ends were cut back, 4 bases at V and 6 bases at J, with 17 bases in the middle. From germline, CDR1 is SGDLS and CDR2 YYNGEE. The CDR3 coding sequence is TGTGCCAGCAGCCCTGGGACCGGGGAGGGTCAGCCCCAGCATTTT. This sequence encodes CASSPGTGEGQPQHF.

The chain uses TRBV18 and TRBJ1-1, with D possibly matching TRBD1 (6 bases). V was clipped by 6 bases and J by 3 bases, with 17 bases between them. Germline loops: CDR1 KGHSH, CDR2 LQKENI. The CDR3 is made up of 15 amino acids. The CDR3 sequence is CASSPGGRRDTEAFF. The CDR3 coding sequence is TGTGCCAGCTCCCCCGGGGGGCGAAGGGACACTGAAGCTTTCTTT.

The CDR3 DNA reads TGTGCCAGCAGTGCCGACAGCCCTCGACATACGCAGTATTTT. Its protein is CASSADSPRHTQYF. This chain joins TRBV27 and TRBJ2-3; a weak D match, TRBD1 (5 bases). The CDR3 length is 14 residues. V was clipped by 5 bases and J by 7 bases, with 16 bases between them. The V gene's germline CDR1 is MNHEY and CDR2 SMNVEV (reference sequence).

The chain employs TRBV3-1 (or the pseudogene TRBV3-2) and TRBJ1-2; no firm D call. The CDR3 extends over 14 amino acids. The V gene's germline CDR1 is LGHDT and CDR2 YNNKEL (reference sequence). Trimming stripped 0 bases from V and 3 bases from J, with 8 bases between. Written as DNA, the CDR3 is TGTGCCAGCAGCCAAGAATACGGGGACTATGGCTACACCTTC. Its translation is CASSQEYGDYGYTF.

This chain connects TRBV12-3 or TRBV12-4 to TRBJ1-5, with TRBD1 as a possible D gene (5 bases). Trimming removed 3 bases at V and 3 bases at J, with 6 bases between. There are 13 residues in the CDR3. The CDR3, as DNA: TGTGCCAGCAGTTTTGGGGCCAATCAGCCCCAGCATTTT. It is translated as CASSFGANQPQHF.

This clone has just a few counts. The chain employs TRBV19 and TRBJ1-1, with D unclear. V lost 4 bases and J lost 1, with 10 bases in between. The CDR3 consists of 14 residues. CDR1 and CDR2 from the germline V gene are LNHDA and SQIVND (reference sequence). The CDR3: CASSTYSRNTEAFF. CDR3 nucleotide sequence: TGTGCCAGTAGTACCTACTCTAGGAACACTGAAGCTTTCTTT.

The chain links TRBV4-1 to TRBJ1-4, with D unresolved. V was pared by 0 bases and J by 3 bases, with 8 bases between. Germline-derived CDR1 and CDR2 are MGHRA and YSYEKL. The CDR3 runs to 15 residues. The CDR3 bases are TGCGCCAGCAGCCAAGAGGCAGGCCCTAATGAAAAACTGTTTTTT. Protein: CASSQEAGPNEKLFF.

This clone has a handful of counts. The chain combines TRBV15 with TRBJ1-1; D uncertain. Germline values: CDR1 LNHNV, CDR2 YYDKDF (reference sequence). The ends were cut back, 0 bases at V and 11 bases at J, with 7 bases in the middle. This CDR3 is 11 amino acids long. CDR3 nucleotides: TGTGCCACCAGCAGAGATAGAAGCGCTTTCTTT. Translation gives CATSRDRSAFF.